These 20 T cell receptor beta chains were all obtained from the same sample, sequenced in a study of follicular helper T cells after annual influenza vaccination. Assay used: immunoSEQ multiplex PCR; TCRdb lists only in-frame clones, some missing. Here the sample spans several thousand clones, 80% to 85% being singletons. Time point noted: 2015-2016 season, pre-vaccination. The sample was CXCR5- memory CD4+ T cells sorted from blood, taken on the day of influenza vaccination. The receptor set was obtained from an adult who received the influenza vaccine.

This sequence joins TRBV5-4 and TRBJ1-4; 9 bases line up with TRBD1. Trimming at V came to 4 bases and at J to 10 bases, leaving 14 bases not matched to a gene. The CDR3 is 16 residues long. The germline CDR1 and CDR2 sequences are SGHNT and YYREEE (reference sequence). The CDR3: CASSHGTGLRGGKLFF. DNA for the CDR3: TGTGCCAGCAGCCATGGGACAGGGCTGCGGGGGGGAAAACTGTTTTTT.

The V call is TRBV2, the J call TRBJ1-2; 8 positions match TRBD1. Unmatched junction bases numbered 9, after V lost 4 bases and J lost 8 bases. Germline CDR1 SNHLY, CDR2 FYNNEI. The CDR3 covers 14 residues. Written as DNA, the CDR3 is TGTGCCAGCAGTGTATCGGGTCAGGGGGCAGGCTACACCTTC. Amino acids: CASSVSGQGAGYTF.

The genes are TRBV5-5 and TRBJ2-5; no definite D call. Germline values: CDR1 SGHKS, CDR2 YYEKEE (reference sequence). There are 11 residues in the CDR3. The V gene lost 0 bases and the J gene lost 7 bases, with 4 bases spanning the gap. The CDR3 region has the DNA TGTGCCAGCAGCTTGGTAGGGACCCAGTACTTC. Amino acids: CASSLVGTQYF. The full variable domain, completed using reference TRBV5-5 and TRBJ2-5, is DAGVTQSPTHLIKTRGQQVTLRCSPISGHKSVSWYQQVLGQGPQFIFQYYEKEERGRGNFPDRFSARQFPNYSSELNVNALLLGDSALYLCASSLVGTQYFGPGTRLLVL.

The sample holds a few counts of this clone. This chain links TRBV2 with TRBJ1-2; the match to TRBD1 covers 8 bases. J was trimmed by 5 bases and V by 3 bases; bases with no gene match: 2. The CDR3 contains 13 residues. CDR1 and CDR2 from the germline V gene are SNHLY and FYNNEI. CDR3 coding DNA: TGTGCCAGCAGTGAGACAGGGGATTATGGCTACACCTTC. It yields the protein CASSETGDYGYTF.

The chain uses TRBV9 and TRBJ1-2; D is perhaps TRBD1 (5 bases). CDR1 SGDLS and CDR2 YYNGEE come from the germline V gene. Trimming stripped 4 bases from V and 5 bases from J, with 21 bases between. CDR3 length: 16 amino acids. The CDR3 reads CASSPSLGERSYGYTF. CDR3 coding DNA: TGTGCCAGCAGCCCCTCATTGGGGGAGCGTAGTTATGGCTACACCTTC.

Only a few counts were recorded for this clone. The V call is TRBV5-4, the J call TRBJ2-1, with 8 bases aligning to TRBD2. The V gene end was trimmed by 0 bases and the J gene end by 3 bases; junction bases not matched to a gene: 2. The germline V gene encodes CDR1 SGHNT and CDR2 YYREEE (reference sequence). The CDR3 runs to 15 residues. The CDR3 nucleotides are TGTGCCAGCAGCTTGGTCCGGGGGGGCTACAATGAGCAGTTCTTC. It encodes CASSLVRGGYNEQFF.

The rearrangement uses TRBV5-1 and TRBJ1-1; D gene unclear. The CDR3 has 12 residues. CDR1 is SGHRS, CDR2 YFSETQ, per germline. The V end lost 5 bases, the J end lost 8 bases, and 13 bases lay between the germline ends. The CDR3 region has the DNA TGCGCCAGCAGTACAGATCGGCAGGAAGCTTTCTTT. This sequence encodes CASSTDRQEAFF.

This clone was recorded only once. The chain has TRBV6-1 and TRBJ2-5, with TRBD2 identical over 11 bases. CDR3 length equals 16 residues. With 4 bases clipped from V and 4 bases from J, the junction kept 8 bases outside the gene matches. Germline values: CDR1 MNHNS, CDR2 SASEGT. Here the CDR3 reads CASSGLAGGPAETQYF. In DNA, the CDR3 is TGTGCCAGCAGTGGGCTAGCGGGGGGACCAGCAGAGACCCAGTACTTC.

The V and J genes are TRBV19 and TRBJ2-2; D possibly uses TRBD1 or TRBD2 (5 bases each). Per the germline V gene, CDR1 is LNHDA and CDR2 is SQIVND (reference sequence). V lost 5 bases to trimming and J lost 5 bases, with 9 bases between them. CDR3 length equals 13 residues. The CDR3 DNA is TGTGCCAGTAGTGTGGGACCGACCGGGGAGCTGTTTTTT. Translation: CASSVGPTGELFF.

The genes are TRBV13 and TRBJ1-2, with D maybe TRBD1 (5 bases). Trimming cost V 1 base and J 5 bases, with 11 bases left between them. Germline V gene data show CDR1 as PRHDT and CDR2 as FYEKMQ (reference sequence). This CDR3 comprises 14 residues. CDR3 coding DNA: TGTGCCAGCAGCTTAGTCAGGGCGGGGTATGGCTACACCTTC. Encoded protein: CASSLVRAGYGYTF.

The genes are TRBV28 and TRBJ1-2, with TRBD1 identical over 7 bases. J lost 5 bases, V lost 6 bases, and 3 bases had no gene match. Per the germline V gene, CDR1 is MDHEN and CDR2 is SYDVKM. This CDR3 has 12 amino acids. For the CDR3, the DNA is TGTGCCAGCAGGCAGGGGGGGTATGGCTACACCTTC. Translation: CASRQGGYGYTF.

The V and J genes are TRBV5-1 and TRBJ2-5; D is unresolved. CDR1 and CDR2 (germline): SGHRS, YFSETQ. The CDR3 covers 13 residues. Trimming left V 0 bases short and J 4 bases short, with 7 bases between. DNA of the CDR3: TGCGCCAGCAGCTTGGGAACCGGAGAGACCCAGTACTTC. Translated: CASSLGTGETQYF. The whole variable domain, filled in from reference TRBV5-1 and TRBJ2-5, reads KAGVTQTPRYLIKTRGQQVTLSCSPISGHRSVSWYQQTPGQGLQFLFEYFSETQRNKGNFPGRFSGRQFSNSRSEMNVSTLELGDSALYLCASSLGTGETQYFGPGTRLLVL.

This chain connects TRBV5-1 to TRBJ1-2; no firm D call. The V gene's germline CDR1 is SGHRS and CDR2 YFSETQ. The CDR3 is made up of 13 amino acids. V lost 2 bases, J lost 2 bases, and 7 bases lay in between. CDR3 loop: CASSFGRNYGYTF. The CDR3 DNA sequence: TGCGCCAGCAGCTTTGGCAGAAACTATGGCTACACCTTC.

The chain couples TRBV4-2 to TRBJ2-7; D is uncertain. The CDR3 sequence is 13 residues long. Germline CDR1 is LGHNA and CDR2 is YNFKEQ. Trimming took off 6 bases at V and 3 bases at J, with 12 bases between the two ends. CDR3 amino acids: CASRVGICYEQYF. In DNA form, the CDR3 reads TGTGCCAGCAGGGTGGGGATCTGCTACGAGCAGTACTTC.

The chain uses TRBV7-9 and TRBJ1-2; 9 nucleotides match TRBD1. J gave up 4 bases and V 5 bases, and 11 bases lay outside the gene matches. CDR3 size: 16 residues. Germline lookup yields CDR1 SEHNR and CDR2 FQNEAQ (reference sequence). The CDR3 region has the DNA TGTGCCAGCAGCCCGACGGGGACAGGGTATCTCTATGGCTACACCTTC. Its translation is CASSPTGTGYLYGYTF.

The chain links TRBV27 to TRBJ2-1; no clear D. Germline values: CDR1 MNHEY, CDR2 SMNVEV (reference sequence). The CDR3 spans 12 residues. V dropped 7 bases and J dropped 8 bases, with 12 bases sitting between them. CDR3 in amino acids: CASKRDGDEQFF. The CDR3 bases are TGTGCCAGCAAAAGGGATGGGGATGAGCAGTTCTTC.

The V and J genes are TRBV7-8 and TRBJ2-3, with D perhaps matching TRBD1 or TRBD2 (5 bases each). V lost 2 bases and J 4 bases, leaving 10 bases between the germline ends. Germline V lookup: CDR1 SGHVS, CDR2 FQNEAQ. The CDR3 length is 14 residues. The CDR3 reads CASSLRMGADTQYF. The CDR3 coding sequence is TGTGCCAGCAGCTTACGTATGGGGGCAGATACGCAGTATTTT.

A single count supports this clone. The gene calls are TRBV11-2 and TRBJ1-2; D is ambiguous. Germline loops: CDR1 SGHAT, CDR2 FQNNGV. V was shortened by 0 bases and J by 1 base, with 9 bases between the two germline ends. The CDR3 is 15 amino acids. The CDR3 bases are TGTGCCAGCAGCTTAGATTGGGGTTATAACTATGGCTACACCTTC. Protein sequence: CASSLDWGYNYGYTF.

The chain carries TRBV6-1 and TRBJ1-1; D is unclear. The CDR3 covers 15 residues. V shed 0 bases and J shed 6 bases, with 14 bases lying between them. The germline V gene encodes CDR1 MNHNS and CDR2 SASEGT. CDR3 amino acids: CASSEAIEGSAEAFF. For the CDR3, the DNA is TGTGCCAGCAGTGAAGCGATAGAGGGATCCGCTGAAGCTTTCTTT.

The gene calls are TRBV6-1 and TRBJ1-3; tentative D call: TRBD1 (5 bases). This CDR3 is 15 amino acids long. Germline CDR1 reads MNHNS; CDR2 reads SASEGT. Trimming pared 8 bases from V and 1 base from J, leaving 15 bases between. The CDR3 sequence is CASSNPDSSGNTIYF. The CDR3 bases are TGTGCCAGCTCAAACCCCGACAGTTCTGGAAACACCATATATTTT.